Sequencing of this T cell receptor beta chain was carried out in a study of naive and memory T cell subsets. Treatment in this sample: skin biopsy from PPD injection site in Mantoux-positive individual. Cells were not sorted; total RNA input targeted roughly 1 to 1000 ng. TCR cDNA received a 3' ligated oligonucleotide that carried a UMI. This clonotype is classed as medium-sized. The antigen is unknown. Alpha and beta constant region primers primed reverse transcription for blood and skin samples. TCRdb used MiXCR to reprocess the UMI-ligation and nested PCR reads, holding one entry per CDR3 protein. The repertoire includes 15,000 to 20,000 distinct CDR3 sequences, less than 9.5% of them detected once, and 6.5% to 7% sits in the top ten. Study findings and constraints: Tuberculin site TCR excess was interpreted as type IV hypersensitivity infiltration. This RNA-based method may be sensitive to activation-related transcript changes.

The starting material was skin, obtained from a tuberculin skin test site. The TCR originated in an adult in good health.

CDR3 sequence: CASSFGSSYNSPLHF. Written as DNA, the CDR3 is TGTGCCAGCAGTTTCGGGAGCTCCTATAATTCACCCCTCCACTTT. V usage is TRBV27 and J usage is TRBJ1-6; D not certain. Germline assignment: CDR1 MNHEY and CDR2 SMNVEV (reference sequence). The CDR3 length is 15 residues. V was clipped by 3 bases and J by 0 bases, with 6 bases between them.